Here is one TCR beta chain with its context. Clones were read by immunoSEQ multiplex PCR, and TCRdb kept only the in-frame ones, dropping some. The sample has 100,000 to 150,000 clones, more than 90% seen once. CDR3 length: 14 residues. Germline trimming cut 4 bases from V and 8 bases from J; bases unmatched to any gene: 6. Germline V lookup: CDR1 SGHDT, CDR2 YYEEEE. The data are from a study of T cell responses to AZD1222 COVID-19 vaccine. This TCR was recovered from an adult who received the AZD1222 COVID-19 vaccine. Here the sequenced sample was peripheral blood, taken 28 days after the second AZD1222 dose. This rearrangement joins TRBV5-6 to TRBJ2-1; 10 bases match TRBD1. CDR3 amino acids: CASSTGTGVDEQFF. The DNA of the CDR3 is TGTGCCAGCAGCACCGGGACAGGGGTCGATGAGCAGTTCTTC.